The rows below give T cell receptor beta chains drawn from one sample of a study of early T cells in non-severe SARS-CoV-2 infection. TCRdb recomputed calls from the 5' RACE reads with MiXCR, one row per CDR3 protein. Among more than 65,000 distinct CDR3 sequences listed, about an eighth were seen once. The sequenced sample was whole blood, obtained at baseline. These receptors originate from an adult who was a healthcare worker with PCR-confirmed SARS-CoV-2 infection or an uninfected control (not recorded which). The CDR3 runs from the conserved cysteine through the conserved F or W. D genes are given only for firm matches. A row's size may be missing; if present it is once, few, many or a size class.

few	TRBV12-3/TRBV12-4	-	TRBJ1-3	CASSFEGAGGAGNTIYF	TGTGCCAGCAGTTTTGAAGGGGCGGGGGGCGCTGGAAACACCATATATTTT
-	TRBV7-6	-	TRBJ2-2	CASSNPTPTNTGELFF	TGTGCCAGCAGCAACCCAACCCCCACGAACACCGGGGAGCTGTTTTTT
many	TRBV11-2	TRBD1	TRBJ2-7	CASSLGGTGTHLQYF	TGTGCCAGCAGCTTAGGGGGGACAGGGACGCATCTCCAGTACTTC
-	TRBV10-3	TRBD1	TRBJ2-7	CAIRTTGTGAPSYF	TGTGCCATCAGGACCACCGGGACAGGCGCCCCTTCGTACTTC
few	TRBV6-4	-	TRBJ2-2	CASSGEPTGELFF	TGTGCCAGCAGTGGAGAACCCACCGGGGAGCTGTTTTTT
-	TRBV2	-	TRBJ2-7	CASSEAVRFYEQYF	TGTGCCAGCAGTGAAGCGGTACGCTTCTACGAGCAGTACTTC
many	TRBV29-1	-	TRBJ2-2	CSVEAGAGELFF	TGCAGCGTTGAAGCCGGGGCCGGGGAGCTGTTTTTT
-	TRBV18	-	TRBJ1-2	CASSPRNGNYGYTF	TGTGCCAGCTCACCACGGAACGGGAACTATGGCTACACCTTC
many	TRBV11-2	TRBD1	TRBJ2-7	CASKGQFSTYEQYF	TGTGCCAGCAAGGGACAGTTCAGCACCTACGAGCAGTACTTC
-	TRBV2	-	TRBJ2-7	CASREEDMSSYEQYF	TGTGCCAGCAGAGAAGAAGACATGAGCTCCTACGAGCAGTACTTC
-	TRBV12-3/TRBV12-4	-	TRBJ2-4	CASSNEGRSIQYF	TGTGCCAGCAGCAACGAGGGTAGGAGCATTCAGTACTTC
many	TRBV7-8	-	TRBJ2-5	CASSPWRAGTQYF	TGTGCCAGCAGCCCTTGGAGGGCGGGGACCCAGTACTTC
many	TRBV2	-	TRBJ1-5	CASSEAARGGSQHF	TGTGCCAGCAGTGAAGCGGCGAGGGGAGGCTCCCAGCATTTT
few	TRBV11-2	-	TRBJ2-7	CASSSGGVYEQYF	TGTGCCAGCAGCTCCGGAGGGGTCTACGAGCAGTACTTC
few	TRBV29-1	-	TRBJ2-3	CSVAGAGDGATDTQYF	TGCAGCGTTGCGGGGGCAGGGGATGGAGCCACAGATACGCAGTATTTT
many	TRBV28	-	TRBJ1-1	CASTWARLGPRTEAFF	TGTGCCAGCACTTGGGCCCGGCTGGGGCCTCGGACTGAAGCTTTCTTT
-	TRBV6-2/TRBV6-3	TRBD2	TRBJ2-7	CASSYPRGMAYEQYF	TGTGCCAGCAGTTACCCGCGGGGGATGGCCTACGAGCAGTACTTC
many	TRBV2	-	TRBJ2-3	CASRPRDTQYF	TGTGCCAGCAGACCGAGAGATACGCAGTATTTT
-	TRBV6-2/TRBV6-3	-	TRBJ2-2	CASSYTGLTRTGELFF	TGTGCCAGCAGTTACACAGGACTGACTCGAACCGGGGAGCTGTTTTTT
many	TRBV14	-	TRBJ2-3	CASSHPRSSGNTDTQYF	TGTGCCAGCAGCCACCCCAGGAGTAGCGGAAACACAGATACGCAGTATTTT
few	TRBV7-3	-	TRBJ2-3	CASSLKMSSASFTDTQYF	TGTGCCAGCAGCTTAAAAATGTCTAGCGCGAGTTTCACAGATACGCAGTATTTT
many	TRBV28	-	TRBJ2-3	CASSPGGTDTQYF	TGTGCCAGCAGTCCAGGGGGCACAGATACGCAGTATTTT
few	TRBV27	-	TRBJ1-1	CAGGWNTEAFF	TGTGCCGGGGGGTGGAACACTGAAGCTTTCTTT
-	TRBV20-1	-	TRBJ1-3	CSARTVGNTIYF	TGCAGTGCTCGGACGGTCGGAAACACCATATATTTT
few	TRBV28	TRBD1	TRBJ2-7	CASTSGRWDRGHRPPYEQYF	TGTGCCAGCACCTCCGGACGGTGGGACAGGGGGCACCGACCACCCTACGAGCAGTACTTC
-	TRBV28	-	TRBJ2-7	CASSLAGTGSSFEQYF	TGTGCCAGCAGTTTGGCAGGGACGGGTAGCTCCTTCGAGCAGTACTTC
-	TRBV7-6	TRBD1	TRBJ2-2	CASSLVVAGQGESGELFF	TGTGCCAGCAGCTTAGTTGTGGCCGGACAGGGGGAGTCCGGGGAGCTGTTTTTT
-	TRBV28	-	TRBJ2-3	CASSWRGNTDTQYF	TGTGCCAGCAGTTGGCGCGGGAACACAGATACGCAGTATTTT